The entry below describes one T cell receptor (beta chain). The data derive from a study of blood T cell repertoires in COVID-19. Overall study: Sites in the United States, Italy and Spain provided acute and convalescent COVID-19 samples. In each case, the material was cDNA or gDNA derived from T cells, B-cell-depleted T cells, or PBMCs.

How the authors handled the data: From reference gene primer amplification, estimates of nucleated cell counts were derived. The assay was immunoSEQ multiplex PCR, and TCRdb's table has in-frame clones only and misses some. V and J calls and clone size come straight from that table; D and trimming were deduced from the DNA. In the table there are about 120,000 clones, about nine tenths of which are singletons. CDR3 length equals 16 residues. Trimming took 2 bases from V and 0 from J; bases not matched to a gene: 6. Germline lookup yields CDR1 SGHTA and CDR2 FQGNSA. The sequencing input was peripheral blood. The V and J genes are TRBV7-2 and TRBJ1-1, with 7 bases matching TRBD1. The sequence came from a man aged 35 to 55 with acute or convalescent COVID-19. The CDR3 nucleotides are TGTGCCAGCAGCTTACTACAGGGGTTTGTGAACACTGAAGCTTTCTTT. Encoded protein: CASSLLQGFVNTEAFF.